Described below is a single T cell receptor (beta chain) sequence and its context. These data come from a study of blood T cell repertoires in COVID-19. Trimming took off 3 bases at V and 10 bases at J, with 15 bases between the two ends. CDR3 length equals 12 residues. The germline V gene has CDR1 DFQATT and CDR2 SNEGSKA (reference sequence). This table comes from immunoSEQ multiplex PCR, and its TCRdb copy is limited to in-frame clones, with some not included. The sample contains hundreds of thousands of clones, roughly 80% of which appear only once. The source material was peripheral blood. This receptor was taken from a woman older than 75 with active or convalescent COVID-19. The chain employs TRBV20-1 and TRBJ1-2; TRBD1 is a possible D gene (6 bases). CDR3 residues: CSASGTHLTYTF. In nucleotides, the CDR3 is TGCAGTGCTAGTGGGACACACCTCACCTACACCTTC.